Presented here are 18 T cell receptor beta chains from one specimen sequenced in a study of blood T cell repertoires in COVID-19. Sequencing used immunoSEQ multiplex PCR; TCRdb keeps in-frame clones, though not all of them. Altogether a few hundred thousand clones are present, more than 75% being singletons, with the ten largest covering over 5%. Sequenced material: peripheral blood. Receptors were obtained from an older woman with COVID-19, enrolled during active disease.

This chain links TRBV30 with TRBJ1-4; a weak D match, TRBD1 (5 bases). CDR1 and CDR2 (germline): GTSNPN, SVGIG (reference sequence). Trimming cost V 2 bases and J 0 bases, with 10 bases left between them. This CDR3 spans 15 amino acids. CDR3 in amino acids: CAWSWAGATNEKLFF. The CDR3 coding sequence is TGTGCCTGGAGTTGGGCGGGGGCAACTAATGAAAAACTGTTTTTT.

The chain recombines TRBV7-2 with TRBJ2-1, with TRBD2 identical over 9 bases. CDR1 is SGHTA, CDR2 FQGNSA, per germline. The CDR3 totals 14 residues. The junction had 7 bases not matched to a gene; V was cut back by 5 bases and J by 8 bases. This CDR3 is CASSMGLASDEQFF. CDR3 nucleotide sequence: TGTGCCAGCAGCATGGGACTAGCTTCAGATGAGCAGTTCTTC.

This rearrangement joins TRBV19 to TRBJ2-1; TRBD2 might be the D (5 bases). The ends were cut back, 5 bases at V and 2 bases at J, with 13 bases in the middle. Germline V gene data show CDR1 as LNHDA and CDR2 as SQIVND (reference sequence). The CDR3 runs 15 residues. The CDR3 protein is CASSYAGRAYNEQFF. CDR3 nucleotide sequence: TGTGCCAGTAGTTATGCGGGCCGCGCCTACAATGAGCAGTTCTTC.

This chain joins TRBV19 and TRBJ1-3, with D perhaps matching TRBD1 (5 bases). V lost 4 bases, J lost 1 base, and 11 bases lay in between. Germline V gene data show CDR1 as LNHDA and CDR2 as SQIVND (reference sequence). CDR3 length equals 15 residues. CDR3 amino acids: CASSKSTGSGNTIYF. The CDR3 region has the DNA TGTGCCAGTAGTAAATCAACAGGTTCTGGAAACACCATATATTTT.

This clone has a handful of counts. The V call is TRBV11-3, the J call TRBJ2-1; 8 nucleotides line up with TRBD1. The germline V gene has CDR1 SGHNT and CDR2 YENEEA. The length of the CDR3 is 17 residues. V gave up 3 bases and J gave up 7 bases; unmatched junction bases: 14. CDR3 bases: TGTGCCAGCAGCTTGAGGTTACCGGGACAGGTTGGGAATGAGCAGTTCTTC. It encodes CASSLRLPGQVGNEQFF.

The rearrangement links TRBV6-5 to TRBJ2-3; the D is unclear. Trimming pared 6 bases from V and 3 bases from J, leaving 13 bases between. The CDR3 covers 14 residues. CDR1 is MNHEY, CDR2 SVGAGI, per germline. This CDR3 reads CASSPAALTDTQYF. As DNA, the CDR3 is TGTGCCAGCAGCCCCGCGGCTTTAACAGATACGCAGTATTTT.

On this clone: The same CDR3 arises from other DNA sequences in this sample as well. The chain recombines TRBV2 with TRBJ2-7; 7 bases match TRBD1. Per germline, CDR1 SNHLY and CDR2 FYNNEI. V was pared by 6 bases and J by 4 bases, with 3 bases of the junction left unmatched. The CDR3 runs 12 residues. The CDR3 nucleotides read TGTGCCAGCAGCGCACAGGGGTACGAGCAGTACTTC. Encoded protein: CASSAQGYEQYF.

V and J are TRBV28 and TRBJ2-7, with D tentatively TRBD1 (5 bases). Germline V lookup: CDR1 MDHEN, CDR2 SYDVKM. Trimming took 6 bases from V and 0 from J, leaving 15 bases between them. The CDR3 loop spans 15 amino acids. CDR3 sequence (DNA): TGTGCCAGCAGGTCCAGGGCCATGAGCTCCTACGAGCAGTACTTC. Its translation is CASRSRAMSSYEQYF.

DNA of the CDR3: TGTGCCATCAGGAAGTGGGGCGGGCAGGGGTCCTCCTACGAGCAGTACTTC. Its protein product is CAIRKWGGQGSSYEQYF. The rearrangement links TRBV10-3 to TRBJ2-7; possibly TRBD1 for D (6 bases). V was shortened by 6 bases and J by 0 bases, with 21 bases between the two germline ends. The length of the CDR3 is 17 residues. The V gene's germline CDR1 is ENHRY and CDR2 SYGVKD.

This clone was recorded only once. CDR3 coding DNA: TGTGCCACCAGTGACGGGACAGGGGGCTACAATGAGCAGTTCTTC. Translation gives CATSDGTGGYNEQFF. The chain couples TRBV24-1 to TRBJ2-1; TRBD1 agrees at 11 bases. Germline lookup yields CDR1 KGHDR and CDR2 SFDVKD. This CDR3 is built from 15 residues. V lost 4 bases to trimming and J lost 3 bases; unmatched junction nucleotides: 1.

The CDR3 loop is CASSQFRQDGNSPLHF. In DNA form, the CDR3 reads TGTGCCAGCAGCCAGTTCCGACAAGATGGTAATTCACCCCTCCACTTT. The chain carries TRBV4-2 and TRBJ1-6; D is undetermined. V was shortened by 3 bases and J by 6 bases, with 15 bases between the two germline ends. Per germline, CDR1 LGHNA and CDR2 YNFKEQ. This CDR3 contains 16 residues.

The CDR3 coding sequence is TGTGCCAGCAGCCAACAGCCTAGCGGGGGAAGGAGCGAGCAGTACTTC. This sequence encodes CASSQQPSGGRSEQYF. The chain has TRBV27 and TRBJ2-7, with 10 bases matching TRBD2. Germline trimming cut 6 bases from V and 6 bases from J; bases unmatched to any gene: 14. This CDR3 region has 16 residues. Germline-derived CDR1 and CDR2 are MNHEY and SMNVEV (reference sequence).

The chain is built from TRBV19 and TRBJ2-1; perhaps TRBD1 as D (5 bases). Per the germline V gene, CDR1 is LNHDA and CDR2 is SQIVND (reference sequence). The CDR3 totals 13 residues. The V gene lost 2 bases and the J gene lost 9 bases, with 11 bases spanning the gap. The chain's CDR3 is CASSILRDGEQFF. CDR3 sequence (DNA): TGTGCCAGTAGTATACTCAGGGATGGTGAGCAGTTCTTC.

The chain's CDR3 is CASSPAGLNEKLFF. Here the CDR3 DNA reads TGTGCCAGCAGCCCCGCGGGGCTCAATGAAAAACTGTTTTTT. V is TRBV6-5 and J is TRBJ1-4, with a possible D match to TRBD1 (5 bases). This CDR3 comprises 14 residues. With 6 bases removed from V and 5 bases from J, the gap between germline ends came to 13 bases. CDR1 and CDR2 (germline): MNHEY, SVGAGI.

This clone has only one observation. The chain has TRBV7-9 and TRBJ1-6; unclear D gene. Germline assignment: CDR1 SEHNR and CDR2 FQNEAQ (reference sequence). Trimming stripped 5 bases from V and 4 bases from J, with 15 bases between. This CDR3 contains 16 residues. In nucleotides, the CDR3 is TGTGCCAGCAGCCCGTCGGGGAACATTTATAATTCACCCCTCCACTTT. Its protein is CASSPSGNIYNSPLHF.

This clone was counted only a few times. CDR3 DNA: TGCGCCAGCGGGGGGACGGGTAACTACGAGCAGTACTTC. Amino acids: CASGGTGNYEQYF. The chain combines TRBV5-1 with TRBJ2-7; a possible D gene is TRBD2 (6 bases). V was cut by 7 bases and J by 3 bases, with 14 bases left in between. The CDR3 extends over 13 amino acids. Germline V gene sequence: CDR1 SGHRS, CDR2 YFSETQ.

The sample holds one count of this clone. CDR3 sequence: CASSATGAGNTIYF. DNA for the CDR3: TGTGCCAGCTCAGCCACAGGAGCTGGAAACACCATATATTTT. The chain uses TRBV18 and TRBJ1-3, with D tentatively TRBD1 (5 bases). Trimming removed 5 bases from V and 2 bases from J, with 10 bases in between. Germline loops: CDR1 KGHSH, CDR2 LQKENI. This CDR3 region has 14 residues.

V gene TRBV5-4 combines with J gene TRBJ1-2, with 10 bases lining up with TRBD1. Germline V gene sequence: CDR1 SGHNT, CDR2 YYREEE (reference sequence). The CDR3 totals 14 residues. The junction had 6 bases not matched to a gene; V was cut back by 4 bases and J by 6 bases. Written as DNA, the CDR3 is TGTGCCAGCAGCAGGACAGGGGGATCTGATGGCTACACCTTC. Its translation: CASSRTGGSDGYTF.